Here is one TCR beta chain with its context. This entry comes from a study of shared T cell receptors in the human thymus. The data were produced by immunoSEQ multiplex PCR, yet TCRdb's version contains in-frame clones alone and is incomplete. The sample records just under 550,000 clones, around 78% being singletons. Germline trimming cut 7 bases from V and 1 base from J; bases unmatched to any gene: 17. Germline values: CDR1 SGHDT, CDR2 YYEEEE. CDR3 size: 18 residues. These data were likewise used in another study, on human thymus T cells. From that paper: Among the donors, all were healthy Finnish infants having corrective surgery for congenital heart defects. Resections that were taken during corrective heart surgery supplied the thymus tissue. Related reports documented highly overlapping thymic repertoires among unrelated individuals.

Sequencing was done on a sample of thymocytes. This chain joins TRBV5-6 and TRBJ1-1; TRBD1 aligns across 9 bases. The TCR comes from a boy under two years old with a congenital heart defect. The CDR3 coding sequence is TGTGCCAGCGGACGATCGACAGGGGGACCCGAGCGGAACACTGAAGCTTTCTTT. It is translated as CASGRSTGGPERNTEAFF.